One sample yielded the 29 T cell receptor beta chains listed below, sequenced in a study of Ad26.COV2.S vaccination and SARS-CoV-2 variants. Sample treatment: some 20 received Ad26.COV2.S at low or high dose, single or two shots; five or six received placebo; per-sample allocation not given. After the first vaccine or placebo injection, samples were drawn on day 63. Clones were read by immunoSEQ multiplex PCR, and TCRdb kept only the in-frame ones, dropping some. The sample carries 350,000 to 450,000 clones, around nine tenths recorded once. The sample was peripheral blood, taken in a trial of Ad26.COV2.S vaccine versus placebo. The receptors were gathered from a person aged 18-60 years who received the Ad26.COV2.S COVID-19 vaccine or a placebo.

The chain links TRBV2 to TRBJ1-6, with no clear D. Deletions cut 5 bases from V and 10 bases from J, with 15 bases between. Germline CDR1 SNHLY, CDR2 FYNNEI. The CDR3 sequence is 14 residues long. The CDR3 sequence: CASSNTAQRSPLHF. The CDR3 DNA follows: TGTGCCAGCAGTAACACAGCTCAACGATCACCCCTCCACTTT.

The CDR3 bases are TGTGCCAGCAGCCCGCGACAGGGCCCGGGGTCACCCCTCCACTTT. It codes for CASSPRQGPGSPLHF. The V and J genes are TRBV27 and TRBJ1-6, with 7 bases aligning to TRBD1. This CDR3 comprises 15 residues. Germline values: CDR1 MNHEY, CDR2 SMNVEV (reference sequence). V lost 6 bases, J lost 10 bases, and 12 bases stayed unmatched.

The gene calls are TRBV19 and TRBJ2-1; 7 bases align to TRBD2. V was pared by 8 bases and J by 6 bases, with 7 bases of the junction left unmatched. CDR1 is LNHDA and CDR2 is SQIVND in the germline V gene (reference sequence). The CDR3 is made up of 13 amino acids. The CDR3 DNA reads as TGTGCCAGTCGGGAGGAGGGCGTCAATGAGCAGTTCTTC. Its translation: CASREEGVNEQFF.

J is TRBJ2-1 and V is TRBV4-3; 7 bases map to TRBD1. Trimming cost V 4 bases and J 2 bases; bases outside gene matches: 5. The CDR3 runs to 15 residues. Germline-derived CDR1 and CDR2 are LGHNA and YSLEER. CDR3 bases: TGCGCCAGCAGCCGCACAGGGGAAACCTACAATGAGCAGTTCTTC. This encodes CASSRTGETYNEQFF.

A word on this clone: Other nucleotide sequences in the sample specify the same CDR3. This chain connects TRBV5-1 to TRBJ2-1, with 7 bases that match TRBD1. Germline V gives CDR1 SGHRS, CDR2 YFSETQ. CDR3 size: 16 residues. J was trimmed by 0 bases and V by 0 bases; bases with no gene match: 3. CDR3 sequence: CASSLEAGGSYNEQFF. CDR3 bases: TGCGCCAGCAGCTTGGAGGCAGGGGGCTCCTACAATGAGCAGTTCTTC.

Only a few counts were recorded for this clone. The rearrangement joins TRBV30 to TRBJ2-2; D gene ambiguous. The germline gives CDR1 GTSNPN, CDR2 SVGIG (reference sequence). The CDR3 has 17 amino acids. Between the trimmed V and J ends, which lost 0 bases and 1 base, there was a span of 15 bases. For the CDR3, the DNA is TGTGCCTGGAGTGTAGGGTGGGTTCGAGTGAACACCGGGGAGCTGTTTTTT. Amino acids: CAWSVGWVRVNTGELFF.

This chain connects TRBV10-3 to TRBJ2-3; D gene unclear. This CDR3 has 11 residues. CDR1 and CDR2 from the germline V gene are ENHRY and SYGVKD. Trimming removed 7 bases from V and 6 bases from J, with 8 bases in between. The CDR3 reads CAITLGDTQYF. As DNA, the CDR3 is TGTGCCATCACCCTCGGGGATACGCAGTATTTT.

V usage is TRBV2 and J usage is TRBJ2-6; 7 bases are a match to TRBD1. CDR3 size: 17 residues. Germline loops: CDR1 SNHLY, CDR2 FYNNEI. V gave up 9 bases and J gave up 1 base; unmatched junction bases: 12. CDR3 residues: CASNRQGRNSGANVLTF. The DNA of the CDR3 is TGTGCCAGTAACCGACAGGGTCGGAATTCTGGGGCCAACGTCCTGACTTTC.

The rearrangement uses TRBV28 and TRBJ2-4; weak D call: TRBD1 (6 bases). Germline CDR1 MDHEN, CDR2 SYDVKM. V shed 6 bases and J shed 6 bases, with 9 bases lying between them. This CDR3 region has 12 residues. CDR3 nucleotides: TGTGCCAGCAGGAACAGGGCAAACATTCAGTACTTC. It translates to CASRNRANIQYF.

V is TRBV10-3 and J is TRBJ2-7; TRBD2 matches at 8 bases. Looked up from germline, CDR1 is ENHRY and CDR2 is SYGVKD. The V segment lost 6 bases and the J segment 0 bases; nucleotides outside the gene matches: 4. The CDR3 consists of 14 residues. CDR3 DNA: TGTGCCATCAGGGGTACTAGCGGCTCCTACGAGCAGTACTTC. Its translation: CAIRGTSGSYEQYF.

CDR3 loop: CASSQDQGQPQHF. Written as DNA, the CDR3 is TGTGCCAGCAGCCAAGATCAGGGTCAGCCCCAGCATTTT. The rearrangement links TRBV4-2 to TRBJ1-5, with a tentative D call TRBD1 (5 bases). V was pared by 0 bases and J by 6 bases, with 6 bases between. Germline CDR1 reads LGHNA; CDR2 reads YNFKEQ. There are 13 residues in the CDR3.

The count of this clone is one. The genes are TRBV28 and TRBJ2-2; D is unclear. Trimming cost V 3 bases and J 7 bases, with 3 bases left between them. The CDR3 length is 11 residues. CDR1 and CDR2 (germline): MDHEN, SYDVKM. CDR3 loop: CASSFGGELFF. The DNA of the CDR3 is TGTGCCAGCAGTTTTGGCGGGGAGCTGTTTTTT.

V and J are TRBV7-8 and TRBJ2-3; no clear D. CDR3 length: 13 amino acids. V shed 4 bases and J shed 2 bases, with 7 bases lying between them. In germline, CDR1 is SGHVS, CDR2 FQNEAQ. The CDR3 coding sequence is TGTGCCAGCAGCTCTTTGTACACAGATACGCAGTATTTT. The encoded protein is CASSSLYTDTQYF.

The chain links TRBV18 to TRBJ1-5, with 7 nucleotides matching TRBD1. Germline CDR1 KGHSH, CDR2 LQKENI. Trimming cost V 3 bases and J 3 bases; bases outside gene matches: 11. This CDR3 region has 17 residues. The CDR3 protein is CASSPGRGRGDNQPQHF. The CDR3 DNA reads as TGTGCCAGCTCACCGGGAAGGGGGCGAGGGGACAATCAGCCCCAGCATTTT.

The chain combines TRBV28 with TRBJ2-7; D might be TRBD1 (6 bases). The CDR3 is 12 amino acids. CDR1 is MDHEN, CDR2 SYDVKM, per germline. V shed 8 bases and J shed 3 bases, with 11 bases lying between them. The CDR3: CASAGTLYEQYF. The CDR3 nucleotides read TGTGCCAGCGCCGGGACACTCTACGAGCAGTACTTC.

As for this clone: The junction and the germline gene differ at one end; a read error may be behind it. This chain uses TRBV28 with TRBJ2-7, with 9 bases fitting TRBD1. The CDR3 extends over 11 amino acids. Germline V gene lookup returns CDR1 MDHEN and CDR2 SYDVKM. This chain's CDR3 is CASSLRGQGIF. CDR3 coding DNA: TGTGCCAGCAGTTTACGGGGACAGGGTATCTTC.

The chain employs TRBV28 and TRBJ1-2, with 8 bases fitting TRBD1. The CDR3 contains 13 residues. Losses at the gene ends were 3 bases for V and 7 bases for J; bases not matched to a gene: 4. Germline V lookup: CDR1 MDHEN, CDR2 SYDVKM. CDR3 region: CASSFRGRSGYTF. CDR3 nucleotides: TGTGCCAGCAGTTTCAGGGGGCGCAGTGGCTACACCTTC.

The chain carries TRBV29-1 and TRBJ1-5; 10 bases line up with TRBD1. V lost 6 bases, J lost 2 bases, and 10 bases stayed unmatched. The CDR3 covers 16 residues. Germline assignment: CDR1 SQVTM and CDR2 ANQGSEA. The DNA of the CDR3 is TGCAGCGTCGCGACCACCGGGACAGGGGGCAATCAGCCCCAGCATTTT. This codes for CSVATTGTGGNQPQHF.

This sequence joins TRBV11-2 and TRBJ1-2, with TRBD1 matching over 7 bases. Germline V gene sequence: CDR1 SGHAT, CDR2 FQNNGV. V lost 5 bases and J lost 4; bases outside the gene matches: 19. The CDR3 is made up of 18 amino acids. This CDR3 is CASSPTPNPRDRGYGYTF. CDR3 DNA: TGTGCCAGCAGCCCAACCCCTAACCCCCGGGACAGAGGCTATGGCTACACCTTC.

The chain combines TRBV4-1 with TRBJ2-7, with unresolved D. Deletions cut 3 bases from V and 6 bases from J, with 12 bases between. CDR1 is MGHRA and CDR2 is YSYEKL in the germline V gene. The CDR3 is 13 amino acids. The CDR3 region is CASSHAPYGEQYF. The CDR3 DNA sequence: TGCGCCAGCAGCCATGCCCCTTACGGCGAGCAGTACTTC.

The J gene is TRBJ2-7, the V gene TRBV28; 11 nucleotides match TRBD2. Germline lookup yields CDR1 MDHEN and CDR2 SYDVKM. This CDR3 spans 14 amino acids. J was trimmed by 7 bases and V by 2 bases; bases with no gene match: 4. In DNA, the CDR3 is TGTGCCAGCAGTTTAGGTAGCGGGAGGGGAGAGCAGTACTTC. Translated, it gives CASSLGSGRGEQYF.

J is TRBJ2-5 and V is TRBV9; unclear D gene. Trimming pared 0 bases from V and 4 bases from J, leaving 10 bases between. The germline gives CDR1 SGDLS, CDR2 YYNGEE. The CDR3 sequence is 14 residues long. The CDR3, as DNA: TGTGCCAGCAGCGTAGGTCCGGACGGAGAGACCCAGTACTTC. Its translation is CASSVGPDGETQYF.

The rearrangement joins TRBV5-1 to TRBJ1-5, with D possibly TRBD1 on 5 matching bases. The germline V gene encodes CDR1 SGHRS and CDR2 YFSETQ. The CDR3 totals 15 residues. V dropped 3 bases and J dropped 0 bases, with 10 bases sitting between them. The CDR3 loop reads CASSWGLNSNQPQHF. CDR3 bases: TGCGCCAGCAGCTGGGGACTGAATAGCAATCAGCCCCAGCATTTT.

This rearrangement joins TRBV15 to TRBJ2-7; D ambiguous. V was trimmed by 5 bases and J by 0 bases, leaving 11 bases between them. This CDR3 has 14 amino acids. Germline V gene data show CDR1 as LNHNV and CDR2 as YYDKDF (reference sequence). CDR3 nucleotide sequence: TGTGCCACCAGCGGATCCGGGTCCTCCTACGAGCAGTACTTC. Amino acids: CATSGSGSSYEQYF. Combining the CDR3 with reference TRBV15 and TRBJ2-7 gives the whole variable domain DAMVIQNPRYQVTQFGKPVTLSCSQTLNHNVMYWYQQKSSQAPKLLFHYYDKDFNNEADTPDNFQSRRPNTSFCFLDIRSPGLGDTAMYLCATSGSGSSYEQYFGPGTRLTVT.

V is TRBV28 and J is TRBJ1-4; D is unresolved. Deletions cut 4 bases from V and 8 bases from J, with 14 bases between. The CDR3 is 14 residues long. CDR1 is MDHEN, CDR2 SYDVKM, per germline. CDR3 in DNA: TGTGCCAGCAGTTCCCATGGGAGGGCAGAAAAACTGTTTTTT. It translates to CASSSHGRAEKLFF.

The V call is TRBV19, the J call TRBJ1-5; TRBD1 agrees at 7 bases. V was clipped by 6 bases and J by 3 bases; unmatched bases: 5. Germline values: CDR1 LNHDA, CDR2 SQIVND (reference sequence). The CDR3 covers 14 residues. CDR3 amino acids: CASRPGQPNQPQHF. The DNA for the CDR3 is TGTGCCAGTAGACCGGGACAGCCCAATCAGCCCCAGCATTTT.

This clone showed up just once. The rearrangement uses TRBV30 and TRBJ2-2, with a possible D match to TRBD1 (5 bases). The germline V and J ends were trimmed by 2 bases and 7 bases, with 11 bases remaining between them. The CDR3 has 13 residues. The germline V gene has CDR1 GTSNPN and CDR2 SVGIG (reference sequence). CDR3 DNA: TGTGCCTGGAGTTCGACAGCCAGCGGGGAGCTGTTTTTT. Its protein is CAWSSTASGELFF.

The chain carries TRBV3-1 (or the pseudogene TRBV3-2) and TRBJ2-1, with TRBD2 identical over 9 bases. Trimming cost V 5 bases and J 9 bases; bases outside gene matches: 11. The CDR3 totals 15 residues. Germline loops: CDR1 LGHDT, CDR2 YNNKEL (reference sequence). The CDR3 protein is CASSFDQREATEQFF. The DNA of the CDR3 is TGTGCCAGCAGCTTCGACCAGCGGGAGGCAACTGAGCAGTTCTTC.

The chain links TRBV7-2 to TRBJ2-5; 14 nucleotides match TRBD2. There are 15 residues in the CDR3. V shed 5 bases, J shed 5 bases, and the junction held 4 bases outside the gene matches. CDR1 is SGHTA, CDR2 FQGNSA, per germline. The CDR3 DNA reads as TGTGCCAGCAGCCGGACTAGCGGGAGGTTGGAGACCCAGTACTTC. Translating gives CASSRTSGRLETQYF.